This is a list of T cell receptor beta chains from one sample in a study of response to subunit inactivated influenza vaccine. TCRdb re-derived calls from the RT-PCR reads in MiXCR, one entry per CDR3 protein. This sample has roughly 630,000 distinct CDR3 sequences; approximately 15% occur once, and the top ten carry less than 9%. The specimen comprised PBMCs from blood, sampled 14 to 15 days before vaccination. The source is a man aged 45 to 65 who received an inactivated influenza vaccine. Both conserved end residues are part of each CDR3. A D gene is named only where the DNA matches it firmly. Clone size is not always given. Where it is, it says once, few, many or a class for expanded clones.

j_call: TRBJ2-3
v_call: TRBV4-2
clone_size: few
d_call: TRBD2
cdr3_aa: CASSQVGTGTSGIGQYF
cdr3_nt: TGTGCCAGCAGCCAAGTGGGAACCGGGACTAGCGGGATTGGGCAGTATTTT

j_call: TRBJ2-7
v_call: TRBV6-2/TRBV6-3
clone_size: .
d_call: TRBD1
cdr3_aa: CASSPRTGGRSYEQYF
cdr3_nt: TGTGCCAGCAGTCCCCGGACAGGGGGGAGGTCCTACGAGCAGTACTTC

j_call: TRBJ1-6
v_call: TRBV20-1
clone_size: .
d_call: .
cdr3_aa: CSARDGSYNSPLNF
cdr3_nt: TGCAGTGCTAGGGATGGCAGTTATAATTCACCCCTCAACTTT

j_call: TRBJ2-1
v_call: TRBV29-1
clone_size: few
d_call: .
cdr3_aa: CSVEAFGVADEQFF
cdr3_nt: TGCAGCGTTGAGGCCTTCGGGGTTGCGGATGAGCAGTTCTTC

j_call: TRBJ1-6
v_call: TRBV12-3/TRBV12-4
clone_size: many
d_call: .
cdr3_aa: CASSRGSSYNSPLHF
cdr3_nt: TGTGCCAGCAGTAGGGGCAGCTCCTATAATTCACCCCTCCACTTT

j_call: TRBJ1-4
v_call: TRBV2
clone_size: few
d_call: .
cdr3_aa: CASILSSWGEKLFF
cdr3_nt: TGTGCCAGTATCCTCAGCTCCTGGGGGGAAAAACTGTTTTTT

j_call: TRBJ2-5
v_call: TRBV29-1
clone_size: few
d_call: .
cdr3_aa: CSAEVPGVRETQYF
cdr3_nt: TGCAGCGCCGAGGTGCCGGGGGTAAGAGAGACCCAGTACTTC

j_call: TRBJ1-1
v_call: TRBV20-1
clone_size: .
d_call: TRBD1
cdr3_aa: CSAILDRGLNTEAFF
cdr3_nt: TGCAGTGCTATTCTGGACAGGGGATTGAACACTGAAGCTTTCTTT

j_call: TRBJ2-7
v_call: TRBV5-1
clone_size: few
d_call: .
cdr3_aa: CASSRRGGTDEQYF
cdr3_nt: TGCGCCAGCAGTCGGAGGGGGGGAACGGACGAGCAGTACTTC

j_call: TRBJ2-5
v_call: TRBV7-3
clone_size: few
d_call: TRBD2
cdr3_aa: CASSLLGLAGSETQYF
cdr3_nt: TGTGCCAGCAGTTTATTAGGACTAGCGGGATCAGAGACCCAGTACTTC

j_call: TRBJ2-3
v_call: TRBV4-1
clone_size: .
d_call: .
cdr3_aa: CASSQEAGSGTDTQYF
cdr3_nt: TGCGCCAGCAGCCAAGAAGCGGGCAGTGGCACAGATACGCAGTATTTT

j_call: TRBJ2-5
v_call: TRBV4-2
clone_size: .
d_call: TRBD2
cdr3_aa: CASSQVLAGDFFQETQYF
cdr3_nt: TGTGCCAGCAGCCAAGTTTTAGCGGGAGATTTTTTCCAAGAGACCCAGTACTTC

j_call: TRBJ2-1
v_call: TRBV5-8
clone_size: .
d_call: .
cdr3_aa: CASSLALWIPLGGEQFF
cdr3_nt: TGTGCCAGCAGCTTGGCCCTGTGGATCCCGTTGGGAGGTGAGCAGTTCTTC

j_call: TRBJ1-3
v_call: TRBV18
clone_size: .
d_call: TRBD1
cdr3_aa: CASSPGQGAGNTIYF
cdr3_nt: TGTGCCAGCTCTCCTGGACAGGGGGCTGGAAACACCATATATTTT

j_call: TRBJ1-2
v_call: TRBV5-1
clone_size: many
d_call: .
cdr3_aa: CASSLGGSGYGYTF
cdr3_nt: TGCGCCAGCAGCTTGGGGGGGTCCGGCTATGGCTACACCTTC

j_call: TRBJ2-4
v_call: TRBV5-1
clone_size: .
d_call: TRBD1
cdr3_aa: CASSVKTGNINIQYF
cdr3_nt: TGCGCCAGCAGCGTTAAGACAGGGAACATAAACATTCAGTACTTC

j_call: TRBJ2-6
v_call: TRBV4-1
clone_size: few
d_call: TRBD1
cdr3_aa: CASSQSGQASSGANVLTF
cdr3_nt: TGCGCCAGCAGCCAGAGCGGACAGGCTAGCTCTGGGGCCAACGTCCTGACTTTC

j_call: TRBJ1-5
v_call: TRBV28
clone_size: .
d_call: .
cdr3_aa: CASSLGGAIYSYQPQHF
cdr3_nt: TGTGCCAGCAGTTTGGGAGGAGCCATCTATTCTTATCAGCCCCAGCATTTT

j_call: TRBJ1-3
v_call: TRBV7-2
clone_size: .
d_call: .
cdr3_aa: CASSLTGARSGNTIYF
cdr3_nt: TGTGCCAGCAGCTTGACGGGGGCCCGCTCTGGAAACACCATATATTTT

j_call: TRBJ2-3
v_call: TRBV20-1
clone_size: .
d_call: TRBD2
cdr3_aa: CSASVRRGGRARTDTQYF
cdr3_nt: TGCAGTGCTAGCGTAAGACGTGGCGGGAGGGCCCGGACAGATACGCAGTATTTT

j_call: TRBJ2-3
v_call: TRBV28
clone_size: few
d_call: TRBD1
cdr3_aa: CASSERQGTDTQYF
cdr3_nt: TGTGCCAGCAGCGAACGACAGGGGACAGATACGCAGTATTTT

j_call: TRBJ2-5
v_call: TRBV7-2
clone_size: few
d_call: .
cdr3_aa: CASSLGVVNQETQYF
cdr3_nt: TGTGCCAGCAGCTTAGGGGTGGTGAACCAAGAGACCCAGTACTTC

j_call: TRBJ2-1
v_call: TRBV18
clone_size: .
d_call: TRBD2
cdr3_aa: CASSPGLAITHNEQFF
cdr3_nt: TGTGCCAGCTCCCCGGGACTAGCTATAACTCACAATGAGCAGTTCTTC

j_call: TRBJ2-1
v_call: TRBV7-2
clone_size: .
d_call: TRBD1
cdr3_aa: CASSFPTGNNEQFF
cdr3_nt: TGTGCCAGCAGCTTCCCGACAGGGAACAATGAGCAGTTCTTC

j_call: TRBJ2-5
v_call: TRBV5-1
clone_size: few
d_call: .
cdr3_aa: CASSLSPVTRQETQYF
cdr3_nt: TGCGCCAGCAGCTTGTCCCCCGTCACCCGGCAGGAGACCCAGTACTTC

j_call: TRBJ2-7
v_call: TRBV5-1
clone_size: few
d_call: .
cdr3_aa: CASSLGTAYSYEQYF
cdr3_nt: TGCGCCAGCAGCCTCGGGACGGCTTACTCCTACGAGCAGTACTTC

j_call: TRBJ1-2
v_call: TRBV7-9
clone_size: few
d_call: TRBD1
cdr3_aa: CASSLETGISYGYTF
cdr3_nt: TGTGCCAGCAGCTTAGAGACAGGGATCAGCTATGGCTACACCTTC

j_call: TRBJ2-4
v_call: TRBV11-3
clone_size: few
d_call: .
cdr3_aa: CASSLGFGKNIQYF
cdr3_nt: TGTGCCAGCAGCTTAGGGTTTGGCAAAAACATTCAGTACTTC

j_call: TRBJ2-2
v_call: TRBV7-9
clone_size: few
d_call: .
cdr3_aa: CASRIRGLSGELFF
cdr3_nt: TGTGCCAGCAGGATCCGGGGACTCAGCGGGGAGCTGTTTTTT

j_call: TRBJ1-4
v_call: TRBV4-3
clone_size: many
d_call: TRBD1
cdr3_aa: CASSQVPGTGDEKLFF
cdr3_nt: TGCGCCAGCAGCCAAGTCCCCGGGACAGGCGATGAAAAACTGTTTTTT

j_call: TRBJ1-5
v_call: TRBV6-5
clone_size: .
d_call: .
cdr3_aa: CASSLGPGEFNQPQHF
cdr3_nt: TGTGCCAGCAGTTTGGGACCAGGGGAATTCAATCAGCCCCAGCATTTT

j_call: TRBJ2-2
v_call: TRBV12-3/TRBV12-4
clone_size: few
d_call: .
cdr3_aa: CASSLEGVIGELFF
cdr3_nt: TGTGCCAGCAGTTTGGAGGGGGTAATCGGGGAGCTGTTTTTT

j_call: TRBJ2-7
v_call: TRBV4-3
clone_size: .
d_call: .
cdr3_aa: CASSQEPWGIYEQYF
cdr3_nt: TGCGCCAGCAGCCAAGAACCTTGGGGGATCTACGAGCAGTACTTC

j_call: TRBJ1-5
v_call: TRBV7-2
clone_size: few
d_call: .
cdr3_aa: CASSLGGLGNQPQHF
cdr3_nt: TGTGCCAGCAGCTTAGGAGGGTTGGGCAATCAGCCCCAGCATTTT

j_call: TRBJ1-2
v_call: TRBV7-9
clone_size: .
d_call: .
cdr3_aa: CASSLSTENYGYTF
cdr3_nt: TGTGCCAGCAGCTTATCGACAGAGAACTATGGCTACACCTTC

j_call: TRBJ2-1
v_call: TRBV15
clone_size: .
d_call: .
cdr3_aa: CATSREGGDYNEQFF
cdr3_nt: TGTGCCACCAGCAGAGAGGGCGGGGATTACAATGAGCAGTTCTTC

j_call: TRBJ1-2
v_call: TRBV29-1
clone_size: many
d_call: .
cdr3_aa: CSVDGQGTSNGYTF
cdr3_nt: TGCAGCGTTGATGGTCAGGGGACCTCAAATGGCTACACCTTC

j_call: TRBJ2-1
v_call: TRBV6-5
clone_size: .
d_call: .
cdr3_aa: CASRDGEEQFF
cdr3_nt: TGTGCCAGCAGAGATGGAGAAGAGCAGTTCTTC

j_call: TRBJ2-3
v_call: TRBV10-3
clone_size: .
d_call: TRBD2
cdr3_aa: CAISPAGGTDTQYF
cdr3_nt: TGTGCCATCAGTCCAGCGGGAGGTACGGATACGCAGTATTTT

j_call: TRBJ2-1
v_call: TRBV4-2
clone_size: many
d_call: .
cdr3_aa: CASSPHRDSPYNEQFF
cdr3_nt: TGTGCCAGCAGCCCACACAGGGACTCCCCCTACAATGAGCAGTTCTTC

j_call: TRBJ2-4
v_call: TRBV29-1
clone_size: .
d_call: TRBD2
cdr3_aa: CSVAGSLRTSGRPVGAKNIQYF
cdr3_nt: TGCAGCGTTGCCGGAAGCTTAAGGACTAGCGGGAGACCAGTGGGAGCCAAAAACATTCAGTACTTC

j_call: TRBJ2-1
v_call: TRBV7-2
clone_size: few
d_call: .
cdr3_aa: CASSVPMNNEQFF
cdr3_nt: TGTGCCAGCAGCGTCCCCATGAACAATGAGCAGTTCTTC

j_call: TRBJ2-1
v_call: TRBV29-1
clone_size: many
d_call: TRBD1
cdr3_aa: CSVDRGPYNEQFF
cdr3_nt: TGCAGCGTTGACAGGGGGCCATACAATGAGCAGTTCTTC

j_call: TRBJ2-1
v_call: TRBV7-9
clone_size: few
d_call: .
cdr3_aa: CAISNSDKEQFF
cdr3_nt: TGTGCCATCTCGAATTCAGACAAGGAGCAGTTCTTC

j_call: TRBJ1-2
v_call: TRBV3-1
clone_size: many
d_call: .
cdr3_aa: CASSQRTGGYTF
cdr3_nt: TGTGCCAGCAGCCAGCGCACAGGCGGCTACACCTTC

j_call: TRBJ2-7
v_call: TRBV6-5
clone_size: .
d_call: .
cdr3_aa: CASSYSAKAYEQYF
cdr3_nt: TGTGCCAGCAGTTACTCGGCGAAGGCCTACGAGCAGTACTTC

j_call: TRBJ2-1
v_call: TRBV12-3/TRBV12-4
clone_size: many
d_call: .
cdr3_aa: CASSLAGGQGEQFF
cdr3_nt: TGTGCCAGCAGTTTAGCGGGGGGGCAGGGTGAGCAGTTCTTC

j_call: TRBJ2-1
v_call: TRBV15
clone_size: .
d_call: TRBD1
cdr3_aa: CATSRDRTGDNEQFF
cdr3_nt: TGTGCCACCAGCAGAGATAGGACAGGGGACAATGAGCAGTTCTTC

j_call: TRBJ2-1
v_call: TRBV6-2/TRBV6-3
clone_size: .
d_call: TRBD2
cdr3_aa: CASSYSAGGNEQFF
cdr3_nt: TGTGCCAGCAGTTATTCGGCGGGAGGGAATGAGCAGTTCTTC

j_call: TRBJ2-3
v_call: TRBV5-8
clone_size: .
d_call: .
cdr3_aa: CASSPRGRGGDTQYF
cdr3_nt: TGTGCCAGCAGCCCTCGTGGCAGGGGAGGAGATACGCAGTATTTT

j_call: TRBJ1-1
v_call: TRBV20-1
clone_size: .
d_call: .
cdr3_aa: CSARDWGIEAFF
cdr3_nt: TGCAGTGCTAGAGATTGGGGTATAGAAGCTTTCTTT

j_call: TRBJ1-4
v_call: TRBV20-1
clone_size: .
d_call: .
cdr3_aa: CSARVEGYGEKLFF
cdr3_nt: TGCAGTGCTAGAGTGGAGGGATACGGTGAAAAACTGTTTTTT

j_call: TRBJ2-3
v_call: TRBV11-3
clone_size: .
d_call: .
cdr3_aa: CASSLAGHPRGTDTQYF
cdr3_nt: TGTGCCAGCAGCTTAGCGGGACACCCTAGGGGCACAGATACGCAGTATTTT

j_call: TRBJ2-1
v_call: TRBV19
clone_size: few
d_call: .
cdr3_aa: CASSIQGTNEQFF
cdr3_nt: TGTGCCAGTAGTATACAGGGGACGAATGAGCAGTTCTTC

j_call: TRBJ2-3
v_call: TRBV10-3
clone_size: .
d_call: TRBD2
cdr3_aa: CAIRDVAGGPPGTDTQYF
cdr3_nt: TGTGCCATCAGAGACGTAGCGGGGGGACCCCCGGGCACAGATACGCAGTATTTT

j_call: TRBJ2-1
v_call: TRBV24-1
clone_size: .
d_call: .
cdr3_aa: CATSDGGSGTYNEQFF
cdr3_nt: TGTGCCACCAGTGATGGTGGTAGCGGAACCTACAATGAGCAGTTCTTC

j_call: TRBJ1-6
v_call: TRBV28
clone_size: many
d_call: .
cdr3_aa: CASSFLDRDNSPLHF
cdr3_nt: TGTGCCAGCAGTTTCCTCGACAGAGACAATTCACCCCTCCACTTT